The rows below give T cell receptor beta chains drawn from one sample of a study of T-cell memory formation after mild COVID-19. TCRdb itself ran the 5' RACE reads through MiXCR, one entry per CDR3 protein. This sample has some 310,000 distinct CDR3 sequences; 20% to 25% occur once, and the top ten carry around 20%. What was sequenced was PBMCs or a T cell subset sorted from them (not recorded which). These receptor sequences come from a man younger than 35 who had mild COVID-19 (a few samples of this study predate the infection). Cell type and time point are not known. CDR3s include the opening cysteine and the closing phenylalanine or tryptophan. D genes are given only for firm matches. Clone size is shown for a subset of rows, as once, few, many or a class of expanded clone.

TRBV12-3/TRBV12-4	.	TRBJ2-7	.	TGTGCCAGCGGACTGACAGCAGCCTCCTACGAGCAGTACTTC	CASGLTAASYEQYF
TRBV13	.	TRBJ1-2	.	TGTGCCAGCAGCTCCGGGTTCGAGGGTGGCTACACCTTC	CASSSGFEGGYTF
TRBV7-6	.	TRBJ2-4	TRBD1	TGTGCCAGCAGCTCGGGGACAGTCAAGGGGCAGACTCAGTACTTC	CASSSGTVKGQTQYF
TRBV6-2/TRBV6-3	.	TRBJ2-5	TRBD2	TGTGCCGCCAACCGGGGGGTAGCGGCGTACCAAGAGACCCAGTACTTC	CAANRGVAAYQETQYF
TRBV18	.	TRBJ1-2	.	TGTGCCAGCTCAGTTATGGATGGGATGGATGGCTACACCTTC	CASSVMDGMDGYTF
TRBV24-1	.	TRBJ1-1	.	TGTGCCACCAGTGATACCCGGGGAACTGAAGCTTTCTTT	CATSDTRGTEAFF
TRBV6-6	few	TRBJ1-1	TRBD1	TGTGCCAGCACTTCGACAGGGCTTATGAACACTGAAGCTTTCTTT	CASTSTGLMNTEAFF
TRBV15	many	TRBJ1-5	.	TGTGCCACCAGCAGAGATTTGCAGGTCAATCAGCCCCAGCATTTT	CATSRDLQVNQPQHF
TRBV7-6	.	TRBJ2-5	.	TGTGCCAGCAGCTCCTTCAGGGCGGCAGAGACCCAGTACTTC	CASSSFRAAETQYF
TRBV4-2	once	TRBJ1-3	.	TGTGCCAGCCGGGGGGCAGGGTCTGGAAACACCATATATTTT	CASRGAGSGNTIYF
TRBV3-1	.	TRBJ1-3	.	TGTGCCAGCAGCCAAGGCGGAGGAGGAAACACCATATATTTT	CASSQGGGGNTIYF
TRBV11-2	.	TRBJ1-6	.	TGTGCCAGCACCTATCTTAGGGGCCAGTCTTCACCCCTCCACTTT	CASTYLRGQSSPLHF
TRBV10-1	few	TRBJ2-1	TRBD1	TGCGCCAGCAACCGGGGTCGACAGGGGGCAGGTGAGCAGTTCTTC	CASNRGRQGAGEQFF
TRBV18	.	TRBJ1-6	.	TGTGCCAGCTCACCCCGCGGGAATGGTTATAATTCACCCCTCCACTTT	CASSPRGNGYNSPLHF
TRBV12-3/TRBV12-4	.	TRBJ1-5	.	TGTGCCAGCAGTTTTGATCAGCCCCAGCATTTT	CASSFDQPQHF
TRBV20-1	few	TRBJ2-5	.	TGCAGTGCTAGAGATCTAGGAGGGCGACTGGAGACCCAGTACTTC	CSARDLGGRLETQYF
TRBV6-5	.	TRBJ1-1	.	TGTGCCAGCAGTTACGGCACGGGGGAAACTGAAGCTTTCTTT	CASSYGTGETEAFF
TRBV7-9	.	TRBJ1-4	.	TGTGCCAGCAGCTTAGCGATGGTACAGGGCGGAGATGAAAAACTGTTTTTT	CASSLAMVQGGDEKLFF
TRBV12-3/TRBV12-4	many	TRBJ1-5	.	TGTGCCAGCAGTTTGGAGACACCGGTTCAGCCCCAGCATTTT	CASSLETPVQPQHF
TRBV30	.	TRBJ2-1	TRBD2	TGTGCCTGGAGTGAGACTAGCGGGGGGACCTACAATGAGCAGTTCTTC	CAWSETSGGTYNEQFF
TRBV7-8	.	TRBJ1-6	.	TGTGCCAGCAGCCCACCGACAGCGAACACATATAATTCACCCCTCCACTTT	CASSPPTANTYNSPLHF
TRBV25-1	.	TRBJ2-5	.	TGTGCCAGCACGGAAGGTCTTGGGCCGGGAGAGACCCAGTACTTC	CASTEGLGPGETQYF
TRBV18	many	TRBJ1-2	.	TGTGCCAGCTCACCGACTCTACACTATGGCTACACCTTC	CASSPTLHYGYTF
TRBV10-3	.	TRBJ1-2	TRBD1	TGTGCCATCAGAAGACAGGGCTATGGCTACACCTTC	CAIRRQGYGYTF
TRBV7-8	few	TRBJ1-1	TRBD1	TGTGCCAGCAGCCCTCAAACCCGACAGGGTAGCCCTGAAGCTTTCTTT	CASSPQTRQGSPEAFF
TRBV4-3	many	TRBJ2-5	.	TGCGCCAGCAGCCAAGATCCCCTGGTAATGGAGACCCAGTACTTC	CASSQDPLVMETQYF
TRBV3-1	few	TRBJ1-5	.	TGTGCCAGCAGCCAAGGGGTGAACGATCAGCCCCAGCATTTT	CASSQGVNDQPQHF
TRBV10-3	few	TRBJ1-2	.	TGTGCCACCAGTGACCAATTCGGCTACACCTTC	CATSDQFGYTF
TRBV29-1	.	TRBJ1-4	TRBD1	TGCAGCGTTCCCGGCGGGACAGATGAAAAACTGTTTTTT	CSVPGGTDEKLFF
TRBV20-1	few	TRBJ2-3	TRBD2	TGCAGTGCTAGAGGGACTAGTTTGCCCCCAGATACGCAGTATTTT	CSARGTSLPPDTQYF
TRBV28	many	TRBJ2-5	TRBD1	TGTGCCAGCAGCTTGGCAGGGGGCGGAGAGACCCAGTACTTC	CASSLAGGGETQYF
TRBV7-9	.	TRBJ1-3	TRBD1	TGTGCCAGCACCGCGACAGGGCCGGAAGGTCCGACCATATATTTT	CASTATGPEGPTIYF
TRBV7-6	.	TRBJ2-2	TRBD1	TGTGCCAGCAGCTTAACAGGGGTCCGCACCGGGGAGCTGTTTTTT	CASSLTGVRTGELFF
TRBV5-1	.	TRBJ2-2	.	TGCGCCAGCAGCTTGTCCAGGCCAGCTTCCCGGGAGCTGTTTTTT	CASSLSRPASRELFF
TRBV6-1	.	TRBJ1-1	.	TGTGCCAGCAGTGACTTCGAGAGAGAAGCTTTCTTT	CASSDFEREAFF
TRBV7-2	few	TRBJ2-5	.	TGTGCCAGCAGCTCGCAGCAGGGTCGGGAGACCCAGTACTTC	CASSSQQGRETQYF
TRBV12-3/TRBV12-4	.	TRBJ2-3	TRBD2	TGTGCCAGCACTCCTCGAAGGCGGGGGGGAATAGATACGCAGTATTTT	CASTPRRRGGIDTQYF
TRBV7-6	many	TRBJ2-7	.	TGTGCCAGCAGCTTACGTTCAGGGGCCGGGACCTACGAGCAGTACTTC	CASSLRSGAGTYEQYF
TRBV3-1	.	TRBJ1-1	.	TGTGCCAGCAGCCAAGCTGTGGGGTCCGCTTTCTTT	CASSQAVGSAFF
TRBV7-3	few	TRBJ2-3	.	TGTGCCAGCAGCCCTAGGGATGATGATACGCAGTATTTT	CASSPRDDDTQYF
TRBV11-2	.	TRBJ1-1	.	TGTGCCAGCAGCACAGATTGGAACACTGAAGCTTTCTTT	CASSTDWNTEAFF
TRBV4-3	few	TRBJ2-3	TRBD2	TGCGCCAGCAGCCAACGGGGGGTAGTAGATACGCAGTATTTT	CASSQRGVVDTQYF
TRBV5-1	few	TRBJ2-7	.	TGCGCCAGCAGCTTGGTGGCAGGGAGCAACGAGCAGTACTTC	CASSLVAGSNEQYF
TRBV25-1	few	TRBJ2-7	.	TGTGCCAGCCGGACAGAAGGATCCTACGAGCAGTACTTC	CASRTEGSYEQYF
TRBV9	.	TRBJ2-7	.	TGTGCCAGCAGCGTAGAAGGGACGTCGTCCTACGAGCAGTACTTC	CASSVEGTSSYEQYF
TRBV30	few	TRBJ2-3	.	TGTGCCTGGAGTCCGGGGACCTCAGATACGCAGTATTTT	CAWSPGTSDTQYF
TRBV5-1	few	TRBJ1-2	.	TGCGCCAGCAGCTTGGGTGCCTTATACTATGGCTACACCTTC	CASSLGALYYGYTF
TRBV10-3	few	TRBJ2-2	.	TGTGCCATCAGTGAGTCGACGAGGGGGAACGGGGAGCTGTTTTTT	CAISESTRGNGELFF
TRBV5-1	many	TRBJ2-1	TRBD1	TGCGCCAGCAGCCCGGGACAGGTTGACTACAATGAGCAGTTCTTC	CASSPGQVDYNEQFF
TRBV10-3	.	TRBJ1-2	.	TGTGCCATCGGGACGGGATCCTATGGCTACACCTTC	CAIGTGSYGYTF
TRBV9	.	TRBJ1-2	.	TGTGCCAGCAGGAGTGGGCTCTCTTATGGCTACACCTTC	CASRSGLSYGYTF
TRBV18	.	TRBJ1-1	.	TGTGCCAGCTCAGGCGGTATGACGAACACTGAAGCTTTCTTT	CASSGGMTNTEAFF
TRBV11-3	.	TRBJ2-3	.	TGTGCCAGTCAGGGGGGGGGCACAGATACGCAGTATTTT	CASQGGGTDTQYF